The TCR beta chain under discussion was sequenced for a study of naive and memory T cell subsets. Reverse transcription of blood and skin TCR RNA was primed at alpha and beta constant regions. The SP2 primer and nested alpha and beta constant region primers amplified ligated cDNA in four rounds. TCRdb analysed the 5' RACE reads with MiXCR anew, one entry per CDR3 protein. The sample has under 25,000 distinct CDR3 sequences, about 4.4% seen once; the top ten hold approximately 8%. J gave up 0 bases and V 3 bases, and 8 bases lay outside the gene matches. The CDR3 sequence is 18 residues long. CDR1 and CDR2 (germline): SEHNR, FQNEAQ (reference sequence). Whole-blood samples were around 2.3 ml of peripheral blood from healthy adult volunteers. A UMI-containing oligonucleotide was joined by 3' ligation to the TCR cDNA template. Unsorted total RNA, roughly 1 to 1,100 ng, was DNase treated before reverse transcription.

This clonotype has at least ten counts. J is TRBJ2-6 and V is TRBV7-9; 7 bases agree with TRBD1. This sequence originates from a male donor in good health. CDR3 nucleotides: TGTGCCAGCAGCTTGGGGACAGAAGCGTACTCTGGGGCCAACGTCCTGACTTTC. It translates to CASSLGTEAYSGANVLTF.